What follows are 18 T cell receptor beta chains derived from one specimen sequenced in a study of early T cells in non-severe SARS-CoV-2 infection. TCRdb independently ran MiXCR on the 5' RACE reads; one entry per CDR3 protein. The data show 60,000 or so distinct CDR3 sequences, roughly 10% seen once. Input material: whole blood. The receptors derive from an adult who was a healthcare worker with PCR-confirmed SARS-CoV-2 infection or an uninfected control (not recorded which).

This clonotype was counted a few times. The chain links TRBV7-2 to TRBJ2-1; TRBD2 agrees at 9 bases. The CDR3 sequence is 16 residues long. Germline V gives CDR1 SGHTA, CDR2 FQGNSA. After removal of 2 bases from V and 7 bases from J, the junction contained 9 bases not matched to a gene. CDR3 residues: CASSLWSSGATNEQFF. The CDR3 nucleotides read TGTGCCAGCAGCTTATGGTCTAGCGGGGCTACGAATGAGCAGTTCTTC.

This clonotype was detected a few times. The CDR3, as DNA: TGTGCCAGCAGTTACTTGTGGGGGCGCGACACTGAAGCTTTCTTT. Translation: CASSYLWGRDTEAFF. This sequence joins TRBV6-5 and TRBJ1-1, with a weak D call TRBD1 (6 bases). The CDR3 totals 15 residues. Trimming pared 1 base from V and 3 bases from J, leaving 12 bases between. Per germline, CDR1 MNHEY and CDR2 SVGAGI.

This clonotype was counted many times. This sequence joins TRBV20-1 and TRBJ2-1; D gene uncertain. The germline gives CDR1 DFQATT, CDR2 SNEGSKA (reference sequence). Trimming left V 4 bases short and J 0 bases short, with 13 bases between. The CDR3 has 15 amino acids. The CDR3 loop reads CSAIPSRSSYNEQFF. The CDR3 region has the DNA TGCAGTGCTATCCCATCGAGGAGCTCCTACAATGAGCAGTTCTTC.

This clonotype was seen repeatedly, ten times or more. The chain employs TRBV30 and TRBJ2-1, with 7 nucleotides matching TRBD1. Trimming cost V 5 bases and J 6 bases; bases outside gene matches: 4. Germline V gene lookup returns CDR1 GTSNPN and CDR2 SVGIG (reference sequence). This CDR3 has 12 amino acids. The CDR3 protein is CAWVGGRNEQFF. In DNA, the CDR3 is TGTGCCTGGGTAGGGGGCCGCAATGAGCAGTTCTTC.

This clonotype was seen at least ten times. The chain has TRBV30 and TRBJ1-1; D unresolved. CDR1 is GTSNPN, CDR2 SVGIG, per germline (reference sequence). Trimming stripped 2 bases from V and 6 bases from J, with 13 bases between. CDR3 size: 13 residues. CDR3 nucleotide sequence: TGTGCCTGGAGTAGCAGGTCCCCAGCTGAAGCTTTCTTT. Protein sequence: CAWSSRSPAEAFF.

Ten or more counts support this clonotype. The chain carries TRBV7-3 and TRBJ2-3, with TRBD1 identical over 8 bases. Trimming took 5 bases from V and 9 from J; bases not matched to a gene: 7. The germline CDR1 and CDR2 sequences are SGHTA and FQGTGA. This CDR3 has 13 amino acids. The DNA of the CDR3 is TGTGCCAGCAGCCCAGGGACAGGAGTCACGCAGTATTTT. Translation gives CASSPGTGVTQYF.

This clonotype was picked up many times. The V gene is TRBV12-3 or TRBV12-4, the J gene TRBJ1-6; unclear D gene. This CDR3 spans 15 amino acids. Trimming cost V 7 bases and J 7 bases, with 17 bases left between them. CDR3 DNA sequence: TGTGCCAGCACTTCGCGGGCCGGGCCCAATTCACCCCTCCACTTT. Amino acids: CASTSRAGPNSPLHF.

This chain joins TRBV20-1 and TRBJ2-7, with no clear D. In germline, CDR1 is DFQATT, CDR2 SNEGSKA (reference sequence). Trimming cost V 3 bases and J 6 bases, with 9 bases left between them. The CDR3 runs to 11 residues. This CDR3 is CSARLGVEQYF. As DNA, the CDR3 is TGCAGTGCTAGGCTGGGCGTCGAGCAGTACTTC.

This clonotype has only a few counts. V usage is TRBV7-2 and J usage is TRBJ1-6; possibly TRBD1 for D (6 bases). V was clipped by 5 bases and J by 13 bases, with 15 bases between them. The CDR3 runs to 13 residues. CDR1 and CDR2 (germline): SGHTA, FQGNSA. CDR3 sequence: CASSTEGGRPLHF. The CDR3 DNA follows: TGTGCCAGCAGCACCGAGGGGGGGCGGCCCCTCCACTTT. Full variable domain (missing parts from reference TRBV7-2 and TRBJ1-6): GAGVSQSPSNKVTEKGKDVELRCDPISGHTALYWYRQSLGQGLEFLIYFQGNSAPDKSGLPSDRFSAERTGGSVSTLTIQRTQQEDSAVYLCASSTEGGRPLHFGNGTRLTVT.

The V gene is TRBV12-3 or TRBV12-4, the J gene TRBJ2-5, with D hard to call. The CDR3 loop spans 15 amino acids. Trimming left V 3 bases short and J 2 bases short, with 13 bases between. CDR3 residues: CASSFTSVWQETQYF. The CDR3 coding sequence is TGTGCCAGCAGTTTCACCAGCGTCTGGCAAGAGACCCAGTACTTC.

This clonotype was seen ten or more times. The chain couples TRBV6-5 to TRBJ1-1; tentatively, D is TRBD1 (5 bases). The germline CDR1 and CDR2 sequences are MNHEY and SVGAGI. V shed 6 bases and J shed 6 bases, with 8 bases lying between them. This CDR3 comprises 11 residues. CDR3 nucleotides: TGTGCCAGCAGGCAGGGAGCTGAAGCTTTCTTT. Translated, it gives CASRQGAEAFF.

This clonotype occurred many times. The chain couples TRBV6-6 to TRBJ2-7; D remains ambiguous. The V gene's germline CDR1 is MNHNY and CDR2 SVGAGI (reference sequence). Trimming left V 6 bases short and J 5 bases short, with 14 bases between. The CDR3 length is 13 residues. The CDR3 sequence: CASRPGSANEQYF. In DNA form, the CDR3 reads TGTGCCAGCAGGCCCGGATCAGCCAACGAGCAGTACTTC.

This clonotype was picked up many times. The V call is TRBV7-8, the J call TRBJ1-2; 10 positions agree with TRBD1. This CDR3 spans 16 amino acids. Germline CDR1 SGHVS, CDR2 FQNEAQ. The V segment lost 1 base and the J segment 4 bases; nucleotides outside the gene matches: 6. The CDR3 protein is CASSLVVGQGLYGYTF. CDR3 nucleotide sequence: TGTGCCAGCAGCTTAGTGGTGGGACAGGGGCTCTATGGCTACACCTTC.

In its sample, this clonotype was seen a few times. This rearrangement joins TRBV11-2 to TRBJ2-7; TRBD1 agrees at 8 bases. J was trimmed by 2 bases and V by 5 bases; bases with no gene match: 8. Germline values: CDR1 SGHAT, CDR2 FQNNGV. The CDR3 contains 15 residues. Here the CDR3 reads CASSGPDRGTYEQYF. CDR3 nucleotides: TGTGCCAGCAGCGGACCCGACAGGGGCACCTACGAGCAGTACTTC.

The V and J genes are TRBV24-1 and TRBJ2-1; possible D gene TRBD1, 5 bases. This CDR3 is 15 amino acids long. Germline CDR1 reads KGHDR; CDR2 reads SFDVKD. V lost 3 bases and J 6 bases, leaving 14 bases between the germline ends. This chain's CDR3 is CATSDPRVAGNEQFF. The CDR3 nucleotides read TGTGCCACCAGTGATCCCAGGGTCGCTGGCAATGAGCAGTTCTTC.

The chain couples TRBV7-2 to TRBJ2-7; 10 nucleotides align to TRBD2. V lost 4 bases and J lost 4; bases outside the gene matches: 7. Germline CDR1 SGHTA, CDR2 FQGNSA. CDR3 size: 15 residues. The chain's CDR3 is CASSSLAGGSYEQYF. In DNA, the CDR3 is TGTGCCAGCAGCTCCTTAGCGGGGGGAAGTTACGAGCAGTACTTC.

The chain employs TRBV6-2 or TRBV6-3 and TRBJ2-5, with TRBD1 identical over 7 bases. The CDR3 is 13 residues long. Trimming at V came to 7 bases and at J to 6 bases, leaving 8 bases not matched to a gene. CDR1 is MNHEY, CDR2 SVGEGT, per germline. The CDR3 bases are TGTGCCAGCACCTCACAGGGGCGGAAGACCCAGTACTTC. The encoded protein is CASTSQGRKTQYF.

This clonotype was seen ten or more times. The chain combines TRBV10-2 with TRBJ1-1; D gene uncertain. V lost 6 bases and J 3 bases, leaving 8 bases between the germline ends. The CDR3 has 12 residues. Germline loops: CDR1 WSHSY, CDR2 SAAADI. The CDR3 loop is CASRPWDTEAFF. The CDR3 DNA is TGCGCCAGCAGGCCTTGGGACACTGAAGCTTTCTTT.